This T cell receptor beta chain was documented in a study of cytomegalovirus exposure and HLA in healthy donors. The PCR employed 60 Vbeta primers together with 13 Jbeta primers. TCRdb keeps only in-frame clones here, not all; method: immunoSEQ multiplex PCR. The table has approximately 200,000 clones, 85% to 90% seen once. Study findings and constraints: A later analysis reportedly found that, within productive TCRs, an Asian-associated ancestry cluster had fewer N-insertions than the mean observed across the 666 donors.

Germline loops: CDR1 SGHRS, CDR2 YFSETQ. Trimming at V came to 4 bases and at J to 5 bases, leaving 10 bases not matched to a gene. CDR3 length: 16 residues. Notes on this clone: The antigen remains undetermined.

Sequences were obtained from PBMCs. The chain couples TRBV5-1 to TRBJ2-5, with TRBD1 matching 11 bases. The sequence was obtained from a human donor in good health. The CDR3 is CASSPLDRGPWETQYF. CDR3 bases: TGCGCCAGCAGCCCACTGGACAGGGGGCCATGGGAGACCCAGTACTTC.